This TCR beta chain was sequenced during a study of T cells in Graves' hyperthyroidism and ophthalmopathy. The TCR beta CDR3 regions underwent amplification using RNA transcripts as the source. A first-round RT-PCR of the TCR CDR3 used the HTBI primer set. TCRdb re-called the multiplex PCR reads through MiXCR, storing one row per CDR3 protein. The sample contains roughly 560,000 distinct CDR3 sequences, roughly 14% of which appear only once. Findings and limits, study-wide: Before onset, ophthalmopathy was predicted by the model a median approximately 6.6 months earlier.

This clonotype occurred many times. The antigen is undetermined. V was clipped by 2 bases and J by 4 bases; unmatched bases: 5. CDR3 length: 16 amino acids. CDR1 is MNHEY and CDR2 is SVGEGT in the germline V gene. Ophthalmopathy patients showed a Clinical Activity Score of at least 3, NOSPECS grade of at least 4 and duration under 3 months. Diagnoses were established using clinical symptoms, serum thyroxine and TRAb, thyroid ultrasound and orbital computed tomography. Sequenced: blood. The chain carries TRBV6-2 or TRBV6-3 and TRBJ2-6; 7 bases match TRBD1. This TCR was sampled from a woman aged 40 to 55 with Graves' ophthalmopathy. CDR3 bases: TGTGCCAGCAGTTACCGCACAGGGGTCGGGGCCAACGTCCTGACTTTC. As protein: CASSYRTGVGANVLTF.